A selection of T cell receptor beta chains follows, all from one sample in a study of coeliac disease. Sequenced by immunoSEQ multiplex PCR; TCRdb stores in-frame clones only, minus some. Of fewer than 10,000 clones in the sample, around 66% were seen once. The sequenced sample consisted of lamina propria lymphocytes from the gut. Source of these receptors: a woman aged 55-70 years with celiac disease. The CDR3 runs from the conserved cysteine through the conserved F or W. D genes are given only for firm matches. Part of the rows lack a size; the others show once, few, many or a class for expanded clones.

>once|TRBJ2-5|TRBV5-8|.
CASSPRWAETQYF
TGTGCCAGCAGCCCCCGGTGGGCAGAGACCCAGTACTTC
>once|TRBJ1-5|TRBV18|TRBD1
CASSSRQGGQPQHF
TGTGCCAGCTCATCAAGACAGGGTGGGCAGCCCCAGCATTTT
>.|TRBJ2-7|TRBV2|TRBD2
CASSENWGTSGGPEYF
TGTGCCAGCAGTGAAAATTGGGGGACTAGCGGGGGGCCTGAGTACTTC
>.|TRBJ1-5|TRBV2|.
CASSGEEWNQPQHF
TGTGCCAGCAGTGGAGAAGAGTGGAATCAGCCCCAGCATTTT
>.|TRBJ2-7|TRBV7-9|TRBD2
CASSGRTSAPYEQYF
TGTGCCAGCAGCGGGCGGACTAGCGCGCCCTACGAGCAGTACTTC
>.|TRBJ2-1|TRBV6-6|TRBD2
CASSTPGGNYNEQFF
TGTGCCAGCAGTACCCCGGGGGGGAACTACAATGAGCAGTTCTTC
>.|TRBJ2-7|TRBV2|.
CASTVADSYEQYF
TGTGCCAGCACAGTGGCGGACTCCTACGAGCAGTACTTC
>few|TRBJ2-7|TRBV11-2|.
CASSLTGSEQYF
TGTGCCAGCAGCCTAACAGGGAGCGAGCAGTACTTC
>.|TRBJ1-1|TRBV4-3|.
CASSPGGARGTEAFF
TGCGCCAGCAGCCCGGGGGGGGCGCGGGGCACTGAAGCTTTCTTT
>few|TRBJ2-7|TRBV4-3|.
CASSQERVRYEQYF
TGCGCCAGCAGCCAAGAGAGGGTCCGATACGAGCAGTACTTC
>.|TRBJ2-5|TRBV29-1|.
CSVQRGPQETQYF
TGCAGCGTTCAGCGCGGGCCCCAAGAGACCCAGTACTTC
>.|TRBJ2-2|TRBV5-1|.
CASSLRLAIPGELFF
TGCGCCAGCAGCTTAAGGCTAGCGATCCCCGGGGAGCTGTTTTTT
>.|TRBJ2-3|TRBV5-4|.
CASSLVEGAQYF
TGTGCCAGCAGCTTGGTGGAGGGCGCGCAGTATTTT
>.|TRBJ2-1|TRBV5-1|TRBD2
CASSLGRGAREQFF
TGCGCCAGCAGCTTGGGGCGGGGGGCCAGGGAGCAGTTCTTC
>.|TRBJ1-1|TRBV6-5|.
CASRPGTPVGTEAFF
TGTGCCAGCAGACCTGGGACACCAGTTGGCACTGAAGCTTTCTTT
>.|TRBJ1-5|TRBV2|.
CASRRDTYYDQPQHF
TGTGCGAGTAGACGGGACACCTATTATGATCAGCCCCAGCATTTT
>.|TRBJ2-7|TRBV19|.
CASSIRDSTYEQYF
TGTGCCAGTAGTATTCGTGACAGTACCTACGAGCAGTACTTC
>.|TRBJ2-4|TRBV29-1|.
CSVETPGGRSDAKNIQYF
TGCAGCGTTGAAACCCCAGGGGGGCGATCGGACGCCAAAAACATTCAGTACTTC
>.|TRBJ1-2|TRBV30|.
CAWSVVGAHGYTF
TGTGCCTGGAGTGTAGTGGGGGCGCATGGCTACACCTTC
>.|TRBJ2-2|TRBV11-2|TRBD1
CASSSPGQVLGGGELFF
TGTGCCAGCAGTTCACCGGGACAGGTTTTAGGTGGCGGGGAGCTGTTTTTT
>.|TRBJ1-2|TRBV29-1|TRBD1
CSARTGDGYTF
TGCAGCGCCAGAACAGGGGATGGCTACACCTTC
>.|TRBJ2-2|TRBV30|.
CAWAGTLNTGELFF
TGTGCCTGGGCCGGGACATTGAACACCGGGGAGCTGTTTTTT
>.|TRBJ2-3|TRBV29-1|.
CSAHGGLNTDTQYF
TGCAGCGCCCACGGCGGTCTGAACACAGATACGCAGTATTTT
>.|TRBJ1-1|TRBV6-5|.
CASSPRQAVNAEAFF
TGTGCCAGCAGCCCCAGACAGGCTGTAAACGCTGAAGCTTTCTTT
>.|TRBJ2-5|TRBV21-1|.
CASSKISRGQETQYF
TGTGCCAGCAGCAAAATAAGCAGGGGGCAAGAGACCCAGTACTTC
>few|TRBJ2-3|TRBV4-1|TRBD2
CASSLGLAGGSDTQYF
TGCGCCAGCAGCCTTGGACTAGCGGGGGGCTCAGATACGCAGTATTTT
>.|TRBJ2-7|TRBV30|.
CAWSIGTPYEQYF
TGTGCCTGGAGTATCGGGACACCCTACGAGCAGTACTTC
>.|TRBJ2-2|TRBV5-1|.
CASSSDQRTGELFF
TGCGCCAGCAGCTCCGACCAGCGGACCGGGGAGCTGTTTTTT
>few|TRBJ2-1|TRBV2|.
CATSEYYNEQFF
TGTGCCACTAGCGAATACTACAATGAGCAGTTCTTC
>.|TRBJ2-3|TRBV5-4|.
CASRWTGGEYTDTQYF
TGTGCCAGCAGGTGGACTGGCGGGGAATACACAGATACGCAGTATTTT
>.|TRBJ2-7|TRBV19|TRBD2
CASSIISGGTYEQYF
TGTGCCAGTAGTATCATTAGCGGGGGGACCTACGAGCAGTACTTC
>.|TRBJ2-3|TRBV13|TRBD2
CASSPLAGESTDTQYF
TGTGCCAGCAGCCCCCTAGCGGGGGAAAGCACAGATACGCAGTATTTT
>.|TRBJ1-1|TRBV5-1|.
CASSSVDSREAFF
TGCGCCAGCAGCTCGGTAGACAGTCGTGAAGCTTTCTTT